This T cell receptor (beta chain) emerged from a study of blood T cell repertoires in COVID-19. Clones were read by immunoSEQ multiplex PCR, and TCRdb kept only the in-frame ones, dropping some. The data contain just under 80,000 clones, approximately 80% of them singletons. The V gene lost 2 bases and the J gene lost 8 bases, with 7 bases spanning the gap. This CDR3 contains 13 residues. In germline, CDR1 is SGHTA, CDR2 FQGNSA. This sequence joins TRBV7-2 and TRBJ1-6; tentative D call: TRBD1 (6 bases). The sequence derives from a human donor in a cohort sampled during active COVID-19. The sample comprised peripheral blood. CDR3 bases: TGTGCCAGCAGCTTATACAGGGATTCACCCCTCCACTTT. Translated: CASSLYRDSPLHF.